The 27 T cell receptor beta chains given below trace back to one sample, sequenced in a study of graft-versus-host responses after intestinal transplantation. Profiled with immunoSEQ multiplex PCR; TCRdb holds only in-frame clones, not every one. The table lists 9,500 or so clones, 80% to 95% of them singletons. Sequences were derived from PBMCs, sampled more than 40 days after intestinal transplantation. The receptors originated from a human patient who received an intestinal transplant, so some T cells may come from the graft donor.

The chain combines TRBV14 with TRBJ1-2, with D possibly TRBD1 on 6 matching bases. Trimming removed 0 bases from V and 4 bases from J, with 12 bases in between. This CDR3 is 15 amino acids long. Per the germline V gene, CDR1 is SGHDN and CDR2 is FVKESK. The CDR3 DNA sequence: TGTGCCAGCAGCCAAGATCGCGGACAGTTCTATGGCTACACCTTC. Residues: CASSQDRGQFYGYTF.

This chain joins TRBV6-1 and TRBJ2-3; either TRBD1 or TRBD2 may fit D (7 bases each). Germline values: CDR1 MNHNS, CDR2 SASEGT. V lost 8 bases and J lost 3, with 12 bases in between. The CDR3 runs to 13 residues. The CDR3 here is CASFRGGTDTQYF. DNA of the CDR3: TGTGCCAGCTTCAGGGGGGGGACAGATACGCAGTATTTT.

The genes are TRBV23-1 and TRBJ1-2; D possibly corresponds to TRBD1 (5 bases). TRBV23-1 is an ORF, and what it does is uncertain. CDR3 length: 17 amino acids. Trimming left V 8 bases short and J 7 bases short, with 29 bases between. The CDR3 reads CASGPRLINRFIGGYTF. The CDR3 nucleotides read TGCGCCAGCGGGCCCCGGTTAATAAACAGGTTTATAGGTGGCTACACCTTC.

The chain links TRBV7-9 to TRBJ1-1, with 8 bases identical to TRBD1. CDR1 is SEHNR and CDR2 is FQNEAQ in the germline V gene (reference sequence). The CDR3 sequence is 17 residues long. The trim removed 5 bases at V and 5 bases at J, leaving 16 bases unmatched. CDR3 sequence reads: CASSLSPGTGGKTEAFF. Written as DNA, the CDR3 is TGTGCCAGCAGCCTAAGTCCCGGGACAGGAGGTAAGACTGAAGCTTTCTTT.

The gene calls are TRBV27 and TRBJ1-1; D is possibly TRBD1 (5 bases). The CDR3 is 14 amino acids. Trimming stripped 2 bases from V and 5 bases from J, with 12 bases between. Germline V CDR1 and CDR2: MNHEY, SMNVEV (reference sequence). The CDR3, as DNA: TGTGCCAGCAGTTTAGAGGGACGTAGGACTGAAGCTTTCTTT. Translation gives CASSLEGRRTEAFF.

The chain links TRBV18 to TRBJ1-2; D is unresolved. Germline assignment: CDR1 KGHSH and CDR2 LQKENI. The CDR3 consists of 14 residues. Trimming took off 2 bases at V and 5 bases at J, with 12 bases between the two ends. Here the CDR3 reads CASSPDEAVYGYTF. CDR3 nucleotides: TGTGCCAGCTCACCAGACGAGGCAGTTTATGGCTACACCTTC.

The rearrangement uses TRBV5-4 and TRBJ2-2, with D perhaps matching TRBD1 or TRBD2 (5 bases each). Germline CDR1 SGHNT, CDR2 YYREEE (reference sequence). V dropped 4 bases and J dropped 5 bases, with 12 bases sitting between them. The CDR3 has 14 amino acids. CDR3 DNA sequence: TGTGCCAGCAGCCCGGGGTGGGGGACCGGGGAGCTGTTTTTT. Amino acid sequence: CASSPGWGTGELFF.

CDR3 region: CASSEDRGASSYNSPLHF. The CDR3 coding sequence is TGTGCCAGCAGTGAAGACCGGGGAGCTAGCTCCTATAATTCACCCCTCCACTTT. This sequence joins TRBV2 and TRBJ1-6; D is uncertain. Trimming pared 1 base from V and 0 bases from J, leaving 13 bases between. The CDR3 sequence is 18 residues long. Per the germline V gene, CDR1 is SNHLY and CDR2 is FYNNEI.

This chain connects TRBV15 to TRBJ2-3; D not certain. CDR1 is LNHNV and CDR2 is YYDKDF in the germline V gene (reference sequence). The V end lost 5 bases, the J end lost 0 bases, and 12 bases lay between the germline ends. This CDR3 is built from 15 residues. CDR3 sequence reads: CATSGLTISTDTQYF. The CDR3 DNA sequence: TGTGCCACCAGCGGGCTAACGATTAGCACAGATACGCAGTATTTT.

The V call is TRBV6-1, the J call TRBJ1-6; 9 bases match TRBD1. The J segment lost 10 bases and the V segment lost 5 bases, leaving 6 bases of the junction unmatched. This CDR3 is built from 14 residues. CDR1 and CDR2 from the germline V gene are MNHNS and SASEGT. The CDR3 protein is CASSLRTGESPLHF. The CDR3 coding sequence is TGTGCCAGCAGTTTACGGACAGGGGAATCACCCCTCCACTTT.

This clone was seen once. The rearrangement links TRBV6-4 to TRBJ2-3, with TRBD2 matching 7 bases. J gave up 2 bases and V 0 bases, and 2 bases lay outside the gene matches. This CDR3 comprises 15 residues. CDR1 is MRHNA, CDR2 SNTAGT, per germline. The CDR3 here is CASSDSSGNTDTQYF. The CDR3 nucleotides are TGTGCCAGCAGTGACTCGAGCGGGAACACAGATACGCAGTATTTT.

The chain employs TRBV5-1 and TRBJ2-5, with D uncertain. The CDR3 contains 14 residues. The ends were cut back, 0 bases at V and 1 base at J, with 7 bases in the middle. Germline lookup yields CDR1 SGHRS and CDR2 YFSETQ. The chain's CDR3 is CASSLVRPQETQYF. For the CDR3, the DNA is TGCGCCAGCAGCTTGGTGCGCCCCCAAGAGACCCAGTACTTC.

The CDR3 region has the DNA TGTGCCAGCAGCCCCCTGAGGCGAGATACGCAGTATTTT. This sequence encodes CASSPLRRDTQYF. The J gene is TRBJ2-3, the V gene TRBV27, with D unclear. CDR1 is MNHEY and CDR2 is SMNVEV in the germline V gene (reference sequence). CDR3 size: 13 residues. The ends were cut back, 6 bases at V and 5 bases at J, with 12 bases in the middle.

The chain recombines TRBV5-4 with TRBJ2-7; tentatively, D is TRBD1 (5 bases). The CDR3 extends over 12 amino acids. Germline CDR1 reads SGHNT; CDR2 reads YYREEE (reference sequence). Trimming took off 3 bases at V and 5 bases at J, with 9 bases between the two ends. The CDR3 nucleotides read TGTGCCAGCAGCTCAGGGAACCACGAGCAGTACTTC. Encoded protein: CASSSGNHEQYF. Full variable domain (outside the CDR3, taken from reference TRBV5-4 and TRBJ2-7): ETGVTQSPTHLIKTRGQQVTLRCSSQSGHNTVSWYQQALGQGPQFIFQYYREEENGRGNFPPRFSGLQFPNYSSELNVNALELDDSALYLCASSSGNHEQYFGPGTRLTVT.

Comments on this clone: One end of the junction varies from germline; a read error may be responsible. J is TRBJ2-3 and V is TRBV7-7, with TRBD1 matching 7 bases. Germline V lookup: CDR1 SSHAT, CDR2 FNYEAQ (reference sequence). The CDR3 length is 15 residues. CDR3 nucleotide sequence: TGTGCTAGCAGCGTAGGGGGCCAGCGCACAGATACGCAGTATTTT. It encodes CASSVGGQRTDTQYF.

The chain employs TRBV10-3 and TRBJ2-7; tentatively, D is TRBD1 or TRBD2 (5 bases each). The CDR3 totals 16 residues. Germline values: CDR1 ENHRY, CDR2 SYGVKD. Between the trimmed V and J ends, which lost 5 bases and 3 bases, there was a span of 20 bases. CDR3 in amino acids: CAISKIPGPSDYEQYF. In nucleotides, the CDR3 is TGTGCCATCAGTAAAATACCGGGGCCCTCGGACTACGAGCAGTACTTC.

This sequence joins TRBV6-6 and TRBJ1-2; D unresolved. This CDR3 is 14 amino acids long. Per the germline V gene, CDR1 is MNHNY and CDR2 is SVGAGI (reference sequence). The V and J ends lost 8 bases and 5 bases respectively, with 18 bases between them. The CDR3 sequence: CASGWGKPAYGYTF. The CDR3 coding sequence is TGTGCCAGCGGATGGGGTAAGCCGGCTTATGGCTACACCTTC.

The CDR3, as DNA: TGCGCCAGCATCGCATACACCGGGGAGCTGTTTTTT. Protein product: CASIAYTGELFF. The chain recombines TRBV10-2 with TRBJ2-2; D unclear. Trimming took off 7 bases at V and 3 bases at J, with 6 bases between the two ends. This CDR3 is 12 amino acids long. Germline V CDR1 and CDR2: WSHSY, SAAADI.

The chain joins TRBV7-9 to TRBJ1-1, with D unresolved. CDR1 and CDR2 from the germline V gene are SEHNR and FQNEAQ (reference sequence). The CDR3 loop spans 15 amino acids. Deletions cut 4 bases from V and 0 bases from J, with 12 bases between. Here the CDR3 DNA reads TGTGCCAGCAGCTCTGAACAAACTCTGAACACTGAAGCTTTCTTT. Its protein is CASSSEQTLNTEAFF. Filled out from reference TRBV7-9 and TRBJ1-1, the complete variable domain reads DTGVSQNPRHKITKRGQNVTFRCDPISEHNRLYWYRQTLGQGPEFLTYFQNEAQLEKSRLLSDRFSAERPKGSFSTLEIQRTEQGDSAMYLCASSSEQTLNTEAFFGQGTRLTVV.

V is TRBV6-1 and J is TRBJ2-1, with 7 bases aligning to TRBD1. CDR3 length: 15 residues. After removal of 4 bases from V and 5 bases from J, the junction contained 8 bases not matched to a gene. In germline, CDR1 is MNHNS, CDR2 SASEGT. The CDR3 nucleotides are TGTGCCAGCAGTGGCGAACAGGGGCCAAACAATGAGCAGTTCTTC. Translation: CASSGEQGPNNEQFF.

The CDR3 DNA follows: TGTGCCAGCAGTTTAGGGGGCGCTGGGACTGAAGCTTTCTTT. This gives the protein CASSLGGAGTEAFF. This chain uses TRBV27 with TRBJ1-1, with TRBD1 as a possible D gene (6 bases). The V and J ends lost 2 bases and 5 bases respectively, with 12 bases between them. The CDR3 totals 14 residues. Germline assignment: CDR1 MNHEY and CDR2 SMNVEV (reference sequence).

V usage is TRBV25-1 and J usage is TRBJ2-3, with D unresolved. V was cut by 5 bases and J by 2 bases, with 11 bases left in between. CDR3 length: 14 residues. Germline CDR1 and CDR2: MGHDK and SYGVNS. The CDR3 region is CASSRPGPTDTQYF. The CDR3 DNA sequence: TGTGCCAGCAGTCGGCCCGGCCCCACAGATACGCAGTATTTT.

The V and J genes are TRBV6-6 and TRBJ1-2; 7 nucleotides agree with TRBD1. There are 12 residues in the CDR3. J was trimmed by 7 bases and V by 5 bases; bases with no gene match: 4. The germline V gene encodes CDR1 MNHNY and CDR2 SVGAGI (reference sequence). The CDR3 DNA reads TGTGCCAGCAGTCCTTGGACAGGTGGCTACACCTTC. Its translation: CASSPWTGGYTF.

DNA for the CDR3: TGCGCCAGCAGCCCCGGGACGCTAGCCAAAAACATTCAGTACTTC. This encodes CASSPGTLAKNIQYF. This chain joins TRBV4-1 and TRBJ2-4; D may match TRBD1 or TRBD2 (5 bases each). Trimming removed 4 bases at V and 0 bases at J, with 10 bases between. The CDR3 is made up of 15 amino acids. Germline CDR1 MGHRA, CDR2 YSYEKL.

By proportion, this clone is large (0.1 to 1%). The chain joins TRBV5-6 to TRBJ2-5; 7 bases agree with TRBD2. The CDR3 spans 14 residues. The germline CDR1 and CDR2 sequences are SGHDT and YYEEEE. V was clipped by 5 bases and J by 5 bases; unmatched bases: 9. CDR3 in amino acids: CASRPGLVAETQYF. The CDR3 DNA follows: TGTGCCAGCAGGCCAGGACTAGTGGCGGAGACCCAGTACTTC.

The chain carries TRBV6-1 and TRBJ2-1; D unresolved. There are 17 residues in the CDR3. CDR1 is MNHNS, CDR2 SASEGT, per germline. The V end lost 2 bases, the J end lost 1 base, and 15 bases lay between the germline ends. CDR3 DNA: TGTGCCAGCAGTGAACGGTGGCTCTATCCATCCTACAATGAGCAGTTCTTC. Its translation: CASSERWLYPSYNEQFF.

The genes are TRBV15 and TRBJ2-7; D remains unclear. V gave up 5 bases and J gave up 3 bases, with 14 bases separating them. The germline gives CDR1 LNHNV, CDR2 YYDKDF (reference sequence). This CDR3 region has 14 residues. CDR3 nucleotide sequence: TGTGCCACCAGCTACCGTCGAAGGGACTACGAGCAGTACTTC. This sequence encodes CATSYRRRDYEQYF.